The entry below gives a single T cell receptor beta chain sequence along with its context. These data originate in a study of blood T cell repertoires in COVID-19. Overall study: The study drew acute and convalescent COVID-19 samples from the United States, Italy and Spain. T cells, B-cell-depleted T cells, or PBMCs provided the cDNA or gDNA that served as material.

Authors' methods: Amplification with reference gene primers provided the estimates of nucleated cell counts. The assay was immunoSEQ multiplex PCR, and TCRdb's table has in-frame clones only and misses some. V, J and clone size derive from that table, while D and trimming were established from the DNA sequence. The table shows about 190,000 clones, with 80% to 90% occurring only once. The clonotype originates from a man between 25 and 39 years old with active or convalescent COVID-19. The source material was peripheral blood.

The CDR3 nucleotides are TGTGCCAGCAGCGCAGGTAGCGGGAGATCAGCGGGGGAGCTGTTTTTT. Encoded protein: CASSAGSGRSAGELFF. This sequence joins TRBV9 and TRBJ2-2; 9 nucleotides line up with TRBD2. The trim removed 3 bases at V and 8 bases at J, leaving 11 bases unmatched. This CDR3 region has 16 residues. In germline, CDR1 is SGDLS, CDR2 YYNGEE. The whole variable domain, filled in from reference TRBV9 and TRBJ2-2, reads DSGVTQTPKHLITATGQRVTLRCSPRSGDLSVYWYQQSLDQGLQFLIQYYNGEERAKGNILERFSAQQFPDLHSELNLSSLELGDSALYFCASSAGSGRSAGELFFGEGSRLTVL.